This T cell receptor beta chain was sequenced in a study of molecular identifiers for immune sequencing clone quantification. The CDR3 spans 17 residues. Trimming at V came to 5 bases and at J to 6 bases, leaving 15 bases not matched to a gene. CDR1 MNHEY and CDR2 SVGEGT come from the germline V gene. This clonotype was detected ten times or more. Its antigen is not known. Naive CD8 libraries used roughly 17,000 to 1,100,000 sorted cells and 10%, 30% or 50% RNA. Study outcomes and limitations: Clones that exceeded 20 RNA copies held over 99% of effector molecules, yet under 1% in naive cells.

TCRdb independently ran MiXCR on the PCR reads; one entry per CDR3 protein. The sample includes some 650,000 distinct CDR3 sequences, about 20% of them seen just once. The chain combines TRBV6-2 or TRBV6-3 with TRBJ2-3; 9 bases map to TRBD2. The receptor was isolated from a human donor in good health. Some libraries in this study had Jurkat cell RNA spiked in. Sample: naive CD8+ T cells from blood, with Jurkat cell RNA spiked in. The sample's subset: FACS-sorted CD8+CD4-CCR7+CD45RA+ naive T cells. The CDR3 sequence: CASSPGGLAGTVDTQYF. CDR3 bases: TGTGCCAGCAGTCCCGGGGGTCTAGCGGGGACCGTGGATACGCAGTATTTT.